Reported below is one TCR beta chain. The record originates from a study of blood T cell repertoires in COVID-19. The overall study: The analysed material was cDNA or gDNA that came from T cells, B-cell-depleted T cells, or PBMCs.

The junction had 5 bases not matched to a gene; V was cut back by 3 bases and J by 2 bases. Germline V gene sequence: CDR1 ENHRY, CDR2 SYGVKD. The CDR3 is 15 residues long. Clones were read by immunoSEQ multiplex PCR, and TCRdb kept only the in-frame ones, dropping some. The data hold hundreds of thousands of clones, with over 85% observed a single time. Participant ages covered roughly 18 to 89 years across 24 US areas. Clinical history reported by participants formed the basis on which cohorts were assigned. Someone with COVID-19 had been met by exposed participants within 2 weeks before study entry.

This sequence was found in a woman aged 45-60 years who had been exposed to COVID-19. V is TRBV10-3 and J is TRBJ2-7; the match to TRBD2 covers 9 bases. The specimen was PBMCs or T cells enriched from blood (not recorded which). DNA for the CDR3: TGTGCCATCAGTGAAGTAGCGGGGGATCCCTACGAGCAGTACTTC. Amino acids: CAISEVAGDPYEQYF.